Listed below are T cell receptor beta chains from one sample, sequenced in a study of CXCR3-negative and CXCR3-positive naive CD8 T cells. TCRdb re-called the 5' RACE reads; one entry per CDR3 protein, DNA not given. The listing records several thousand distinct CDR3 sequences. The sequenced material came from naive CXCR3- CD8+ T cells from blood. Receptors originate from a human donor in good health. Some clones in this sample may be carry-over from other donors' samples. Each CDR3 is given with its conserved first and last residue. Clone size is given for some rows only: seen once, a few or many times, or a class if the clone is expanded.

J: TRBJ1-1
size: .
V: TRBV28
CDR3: CASTFDRGNTEAFF

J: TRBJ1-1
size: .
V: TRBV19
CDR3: CASKIGVQGEAFF

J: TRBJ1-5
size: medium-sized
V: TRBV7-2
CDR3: CASSLYSGVDQPQHF

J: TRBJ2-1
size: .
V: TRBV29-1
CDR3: CSVGSGNEQFF

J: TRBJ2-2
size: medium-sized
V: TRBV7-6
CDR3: CASSSGLVTGELFF

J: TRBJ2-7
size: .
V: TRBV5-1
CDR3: CASSLRQGYEQYF

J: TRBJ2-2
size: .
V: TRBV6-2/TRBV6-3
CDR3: CASSYGTRSTGELFF

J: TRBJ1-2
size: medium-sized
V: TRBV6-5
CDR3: CASRDGTNYGYTF

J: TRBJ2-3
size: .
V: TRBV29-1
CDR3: CSVERCGGPITDTQYF

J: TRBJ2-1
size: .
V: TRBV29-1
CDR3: CSVEAGLAEHNEQFF